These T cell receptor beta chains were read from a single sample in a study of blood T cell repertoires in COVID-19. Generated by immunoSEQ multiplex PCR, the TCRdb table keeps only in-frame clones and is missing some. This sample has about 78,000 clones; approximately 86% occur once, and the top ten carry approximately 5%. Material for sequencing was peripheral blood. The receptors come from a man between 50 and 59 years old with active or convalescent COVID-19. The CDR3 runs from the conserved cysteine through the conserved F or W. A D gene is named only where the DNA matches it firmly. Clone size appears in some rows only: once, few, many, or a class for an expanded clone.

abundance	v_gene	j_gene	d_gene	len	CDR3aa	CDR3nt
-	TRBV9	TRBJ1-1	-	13	CASSVAPGTEAFF	TGTGCCAGCAGCGTAGCTCCGGGTACTGAAGCTTTCTTT
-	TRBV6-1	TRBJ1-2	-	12	CASSEQDYGYTF	TGTGCCAGCAGTGAACAGGACTATGGCTACACCTTC
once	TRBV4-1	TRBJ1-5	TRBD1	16	CASSQEGQGSNQPQHF	TGCGCCAGCAGCCAAGAAGGACAGGGCAGCAATCAGCCCCAGCATTTT
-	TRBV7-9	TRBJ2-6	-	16	CASSFSGLAGANVLTF	TGTGCCAGCAGCTTCAGTGGACTTGCGGGGGCCAACGTCCTGACTTTC
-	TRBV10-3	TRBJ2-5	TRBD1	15	CAISDPGQGVETQYF	TGTGCCATCAGTGATCCGGGACAGGGAGTGGAGACCCAGTACTTC
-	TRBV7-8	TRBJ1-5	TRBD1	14	CASSYGQGGQPQHF	TGTGCCAGCAGCTACGGACAGGGGGGGCAGCCCCAGCATTTT
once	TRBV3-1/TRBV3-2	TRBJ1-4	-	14	CASSQTGGGEKLFF	TGTGCCAGCAGCCAGACGGGGGGCGGTGAAAAACTGTTTTTT
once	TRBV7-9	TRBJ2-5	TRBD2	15	CASSLEGLAGETQYF	TGTGCCAGCAGCTTAGAGGGACTAGCCGGAGAGACCCAGTACTTC
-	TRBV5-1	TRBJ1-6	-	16	CASSLEGAHNNSPLHF	TGCGCCAGCAGCTTGGAAGGGGCGCACAATAATTCACCCCTCCACTTT
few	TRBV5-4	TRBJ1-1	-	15	CASSPAGHRNTEAFF	TGTGCCAGCAGCCCAGCGGGACATCGGAACACTGAAGCTTTCTTT
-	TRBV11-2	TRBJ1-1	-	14	CASSLMGGGTEAFF	TGTGCCAGCAGCTTAATGGGAGGAGGCACTGAAGCTTTCTTT
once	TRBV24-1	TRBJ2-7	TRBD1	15	CATSDLLGQIYEQYF	TGTGCCACCAGTGATTTGCTGGGACAGATCTACGAGCAGTACTTC
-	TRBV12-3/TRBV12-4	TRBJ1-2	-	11	CASRRTYGYTF	TGTGCCAGCAGGCGAACCTATGGCTACACCTTC
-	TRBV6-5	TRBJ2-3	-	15	CASRGENRESDTQYF	TGTGCCAGCAGGGGGGAAAACAGGGAATCAGATACGCAGTATTTT
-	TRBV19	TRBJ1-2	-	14	CASSPSTGSYGYTF	TGTGCCAGTAGCCCATCCACAGGGTCCTATGGCTACACCTTC
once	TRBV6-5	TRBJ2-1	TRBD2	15	CASSRLAGGLNEQFF	TGTGCCAGCAGCCGACTAGCGGGGGGTCTCAATGAGCAGTTCTTC
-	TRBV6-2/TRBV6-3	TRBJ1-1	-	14	CASSSHQGFTEAFF	TGTGCCAGCAGTTCCCATCAGGGTTTTACTGAAGCTTTCTTT
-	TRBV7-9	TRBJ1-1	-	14	CASSLGQANTEAFF	TGTGCCAGCAGCTTGGGGCAGGCGAACACTGAAGCTTTCTTT
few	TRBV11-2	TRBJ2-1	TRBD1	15	CASSRTGGDLGEQFF	TGTGCCAGCAGCCGCACAGGGGGCGACTTAGGTGAGCAGTTCTTC
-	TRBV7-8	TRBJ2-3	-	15	CASSLGAGNPDTQYF	TGTGCCAGCAGCCTAGGGGCGGGGAATCCAGATACGCAGTATTTT
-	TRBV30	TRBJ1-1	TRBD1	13	CAWGDSVGTEAFF	TGTGCCTGGGGGGACAGCGTCGGCACTGAAGCTTTCTTT
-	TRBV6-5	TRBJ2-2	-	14	CASSYRGNTGELFF	TGTGCCAGCAGTTACAGGGGGAACACCGGGGAGCTGTTTTTT
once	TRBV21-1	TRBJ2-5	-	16	CASSNRTSGGKETQYF	TGTGCCAGCAGCAATCGGACTAGCGGGGGCAAAGAGACCCAGTACTTC
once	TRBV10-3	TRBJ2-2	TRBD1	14	CAIGQVTNTGELFF	TGTGCCATAGGACAGGTGACAAACACCGGGGAGCTGTTTTTT
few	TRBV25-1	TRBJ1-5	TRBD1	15	CASSQSGQGNQPQHF	TGTGCCAGCAGTCAGTCCGGACAGGGGAATCAGCCCCAGCATTTT
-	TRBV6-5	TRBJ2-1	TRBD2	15	CASSYGVAGVDEQFF	TGTGCCAGCAGTTACGGAGTAGCGGGGGTCGATGAGCAGTTCTTC
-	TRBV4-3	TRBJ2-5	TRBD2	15	CASSQAPGREETQYF	TGCGCCAGCAGCCAAGCCCCAGGGAGGGAGGAGACCCAGTACTTC
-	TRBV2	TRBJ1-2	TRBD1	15	CASSLDRTGKDGYTF	TGTGCCAGCAGCCTAGATAGGACAGGGAAAGATGGCTACACCTTC